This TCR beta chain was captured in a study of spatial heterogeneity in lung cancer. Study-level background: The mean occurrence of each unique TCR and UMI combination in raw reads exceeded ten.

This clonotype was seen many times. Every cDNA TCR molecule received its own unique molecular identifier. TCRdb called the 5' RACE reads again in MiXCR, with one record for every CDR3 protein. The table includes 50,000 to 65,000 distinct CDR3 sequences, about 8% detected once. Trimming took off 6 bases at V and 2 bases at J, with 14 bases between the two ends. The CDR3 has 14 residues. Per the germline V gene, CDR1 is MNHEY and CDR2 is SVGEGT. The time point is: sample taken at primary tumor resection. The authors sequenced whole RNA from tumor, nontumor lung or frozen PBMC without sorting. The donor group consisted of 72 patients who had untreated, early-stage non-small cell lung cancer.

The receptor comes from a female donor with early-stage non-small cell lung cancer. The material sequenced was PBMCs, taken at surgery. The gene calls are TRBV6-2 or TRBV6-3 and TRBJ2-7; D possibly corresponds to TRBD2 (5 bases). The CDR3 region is CASRPRGRAYEQYF. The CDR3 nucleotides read TGTGCCAGCAGGCCCCGAGGGCGAGCCTACGAGCAGTACTTC.